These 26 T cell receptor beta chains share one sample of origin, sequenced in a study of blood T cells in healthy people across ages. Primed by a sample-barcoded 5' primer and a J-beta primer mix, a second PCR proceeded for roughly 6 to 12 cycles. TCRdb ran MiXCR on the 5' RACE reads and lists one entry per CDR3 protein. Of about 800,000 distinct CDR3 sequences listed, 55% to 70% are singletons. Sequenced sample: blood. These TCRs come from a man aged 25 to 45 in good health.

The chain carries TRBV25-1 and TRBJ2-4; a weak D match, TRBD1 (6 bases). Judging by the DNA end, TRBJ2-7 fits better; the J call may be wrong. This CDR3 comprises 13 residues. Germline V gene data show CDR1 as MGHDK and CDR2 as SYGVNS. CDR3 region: CASSEWGTPEQYF. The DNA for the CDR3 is TGTGCCAGCAGTGAATGGGGGACACCCGAGCAGTACTTC.

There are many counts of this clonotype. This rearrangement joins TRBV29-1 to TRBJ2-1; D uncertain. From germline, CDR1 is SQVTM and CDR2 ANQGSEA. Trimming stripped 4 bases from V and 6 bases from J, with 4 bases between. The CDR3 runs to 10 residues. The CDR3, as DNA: TGCAGCGTTGGTGTCAATGAGCAGTTCTTC. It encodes CSVGVNEQFF.

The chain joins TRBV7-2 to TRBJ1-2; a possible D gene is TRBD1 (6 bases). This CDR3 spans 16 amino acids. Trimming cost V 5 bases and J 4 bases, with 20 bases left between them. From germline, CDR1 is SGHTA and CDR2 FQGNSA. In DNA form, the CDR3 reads TGTGCCAGCAGCCCCCGAGGAGAGACAGGACCCTATGGCTACACCTTC. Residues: CASSPRGETGPYGYTF.

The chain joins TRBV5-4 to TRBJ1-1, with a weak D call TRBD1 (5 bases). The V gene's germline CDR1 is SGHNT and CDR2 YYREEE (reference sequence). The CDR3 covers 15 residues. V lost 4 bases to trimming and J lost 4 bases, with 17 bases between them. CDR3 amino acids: CASSKRDPEGTEAFF. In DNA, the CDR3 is TGTGCCAGCAGCAAGAGGGACCCCGAGGGCACTGAAGCTTTCTTT. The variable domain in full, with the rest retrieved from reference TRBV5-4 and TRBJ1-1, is ETGVTQSPTHLIKTRGQQVTLRCSSQSGHNTVSWYQQALGQGPQFIFQYYREEENGRGNFPPRFSGLQFPNYSSELNVNALELDDSALYLCASSKRDPEGTEAFFGQGTRLTVV.

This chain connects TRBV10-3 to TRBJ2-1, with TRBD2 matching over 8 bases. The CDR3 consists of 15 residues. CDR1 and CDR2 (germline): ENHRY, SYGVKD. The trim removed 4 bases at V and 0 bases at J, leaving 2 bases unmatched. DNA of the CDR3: TGTGCCATCAGTGCGAGCGGGAGCTCCTACAATGAGCAGTTCTTC. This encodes CAISASGSSYNEQFF.

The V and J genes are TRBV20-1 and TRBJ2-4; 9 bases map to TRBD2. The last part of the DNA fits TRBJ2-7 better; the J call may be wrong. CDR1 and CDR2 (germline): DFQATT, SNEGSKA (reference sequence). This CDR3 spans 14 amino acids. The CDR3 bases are TGCAGTGCTAGAGCGGCGGGGGGGCGTTACGAGCAGTACTTC. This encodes CSARAAGGRYEQYF.

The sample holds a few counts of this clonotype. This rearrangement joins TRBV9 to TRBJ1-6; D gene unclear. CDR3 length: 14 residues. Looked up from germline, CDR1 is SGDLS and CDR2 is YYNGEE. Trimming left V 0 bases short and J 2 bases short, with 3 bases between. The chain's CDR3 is CASSVGPYNSPLHF. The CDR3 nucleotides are TGTGCCAGCAGCGTAGGACCCTATAATTCACCCCTCCACTTT.

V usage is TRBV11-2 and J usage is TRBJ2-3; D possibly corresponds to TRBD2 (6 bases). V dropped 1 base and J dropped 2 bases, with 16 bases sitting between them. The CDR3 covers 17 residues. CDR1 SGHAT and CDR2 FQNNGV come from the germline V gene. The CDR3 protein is CASSLAGLAANTDTQYF. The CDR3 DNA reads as TGTGCCAGCAGCTTAGCGGGACTTGCGGCAAACACAGATACGCAGTATTTT.

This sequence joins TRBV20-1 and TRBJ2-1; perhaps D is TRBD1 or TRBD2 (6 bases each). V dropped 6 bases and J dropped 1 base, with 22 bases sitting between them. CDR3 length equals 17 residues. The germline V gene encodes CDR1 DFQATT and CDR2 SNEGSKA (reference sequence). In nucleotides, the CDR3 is TGCAGTGCCCAAGATTATGGGGGGCAGTGGTCCTACAATGAGCAGTTCTTC. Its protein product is CSAQDYGGQWSYNEQFF.

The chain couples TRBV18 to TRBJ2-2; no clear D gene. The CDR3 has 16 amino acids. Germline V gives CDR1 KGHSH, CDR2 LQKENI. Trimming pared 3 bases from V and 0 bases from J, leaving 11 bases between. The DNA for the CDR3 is TGTGCCAGCTCACCCAAAAGGTCCGCGAACACCGGGGAGCTGTTTTTT. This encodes CASSPKRSANTGELFF.

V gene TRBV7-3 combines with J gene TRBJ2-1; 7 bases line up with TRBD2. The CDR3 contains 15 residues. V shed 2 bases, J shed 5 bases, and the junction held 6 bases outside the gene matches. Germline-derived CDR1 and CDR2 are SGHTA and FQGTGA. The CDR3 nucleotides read TGTGCCAGCAGCTTAGGGGCTAGCGGTAACAATGAGCAGTTCTTC. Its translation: CASSLGASGNNEQFF.

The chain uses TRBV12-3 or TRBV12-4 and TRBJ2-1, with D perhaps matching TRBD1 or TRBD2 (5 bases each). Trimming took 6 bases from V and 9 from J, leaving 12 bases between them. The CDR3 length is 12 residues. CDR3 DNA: TGTGCCAGCAGGGGGGAGCGGATTGAGCAGTTCTTC. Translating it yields CASRGERIEQFF.

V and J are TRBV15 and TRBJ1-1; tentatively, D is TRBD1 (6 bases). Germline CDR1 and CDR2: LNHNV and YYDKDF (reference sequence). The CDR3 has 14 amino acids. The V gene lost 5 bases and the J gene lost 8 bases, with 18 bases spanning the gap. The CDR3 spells CATSGRQVRREAFF. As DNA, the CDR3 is TGTGCCACCAGCGGAAGACAGGTTCGGAGAGAAGCTTTCTTT.

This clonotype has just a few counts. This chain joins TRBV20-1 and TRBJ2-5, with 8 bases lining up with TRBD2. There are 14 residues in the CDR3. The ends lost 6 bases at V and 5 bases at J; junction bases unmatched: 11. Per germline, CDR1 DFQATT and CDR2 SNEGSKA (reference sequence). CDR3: CSASPPGGGETQYF. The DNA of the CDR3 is TGCAGTGCCTCCCCTCCCGGGGGGGGCGAGACCCAGTACTTC.

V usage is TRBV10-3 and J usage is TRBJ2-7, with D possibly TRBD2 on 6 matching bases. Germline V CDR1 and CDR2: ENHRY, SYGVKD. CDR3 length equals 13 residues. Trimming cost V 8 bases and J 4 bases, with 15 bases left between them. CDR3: CAIGGLKKYEQYF. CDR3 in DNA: TGTGCCATCGGAGGACTAAAAAAGTACGAGCAGTACTTC.

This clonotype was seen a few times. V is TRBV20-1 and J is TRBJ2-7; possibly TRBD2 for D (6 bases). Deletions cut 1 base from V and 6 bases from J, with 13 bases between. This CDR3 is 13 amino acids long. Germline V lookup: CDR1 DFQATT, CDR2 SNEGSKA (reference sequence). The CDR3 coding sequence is TGCAGTGCTAGAGGGTGGGGGGAATTCGAGCAGTACTTC. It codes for CSARGWGEFEQYF.

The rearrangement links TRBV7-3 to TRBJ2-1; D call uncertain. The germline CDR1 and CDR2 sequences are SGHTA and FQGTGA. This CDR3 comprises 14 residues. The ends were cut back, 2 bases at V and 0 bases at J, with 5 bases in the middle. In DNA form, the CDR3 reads TGTGCCAGCAGCTTACATGTCTCCTACAATGAGCAGTTCTTC. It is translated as CASSLHVSYNEQFF.

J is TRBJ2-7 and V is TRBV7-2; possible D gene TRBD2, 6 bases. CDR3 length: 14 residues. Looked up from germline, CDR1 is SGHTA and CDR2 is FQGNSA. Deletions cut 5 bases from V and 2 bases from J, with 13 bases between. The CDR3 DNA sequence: TGTGCCAGCAGCCCCCGACTAGGGCCCTACGAGCAGTACTTC. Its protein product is CASSPRLGPYEQYF.

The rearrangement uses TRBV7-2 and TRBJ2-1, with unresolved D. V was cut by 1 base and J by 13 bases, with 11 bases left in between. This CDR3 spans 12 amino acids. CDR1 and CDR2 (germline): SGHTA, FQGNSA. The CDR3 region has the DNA TGTGCCAGCAGCTTAGGGCTGGAGACCCAGTTCTTC. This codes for CASSLGLETQFF.

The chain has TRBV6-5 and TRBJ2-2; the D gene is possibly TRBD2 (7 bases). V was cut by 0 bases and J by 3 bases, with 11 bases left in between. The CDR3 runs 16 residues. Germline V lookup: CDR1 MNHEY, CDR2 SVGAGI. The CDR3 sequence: CASSYSGGADTGELFF. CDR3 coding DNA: TGTGCCAGCAGTTACTCGGGGGGGGCTGACACCGGGGAGCTGTTTTTT.

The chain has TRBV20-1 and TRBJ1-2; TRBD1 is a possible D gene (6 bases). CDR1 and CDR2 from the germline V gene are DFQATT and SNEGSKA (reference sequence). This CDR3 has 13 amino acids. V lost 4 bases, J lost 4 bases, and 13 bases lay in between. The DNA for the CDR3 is TGCAGTGCTATGGGGGGCAGTGTCTATGGCTACACCTTC. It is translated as CSAMGGSVYGYTF.

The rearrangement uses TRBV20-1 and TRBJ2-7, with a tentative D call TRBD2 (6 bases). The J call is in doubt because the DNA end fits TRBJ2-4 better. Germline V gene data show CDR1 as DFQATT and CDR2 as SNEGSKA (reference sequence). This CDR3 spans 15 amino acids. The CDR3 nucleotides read TGCAGTGCTAGAGGGCCCCGGGGAGGTCGGAACATTCAGTACTTC. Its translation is CSARGPRGGRNIQYF.

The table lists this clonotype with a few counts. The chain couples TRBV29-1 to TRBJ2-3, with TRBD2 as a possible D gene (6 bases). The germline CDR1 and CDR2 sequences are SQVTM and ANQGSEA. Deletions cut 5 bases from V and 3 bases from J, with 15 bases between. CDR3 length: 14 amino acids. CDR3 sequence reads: CSVSVGGTTDTQYF. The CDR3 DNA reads TGCAGCGTTTCTGTCGGGGGAACTACAGATACGCAGTATTTT.

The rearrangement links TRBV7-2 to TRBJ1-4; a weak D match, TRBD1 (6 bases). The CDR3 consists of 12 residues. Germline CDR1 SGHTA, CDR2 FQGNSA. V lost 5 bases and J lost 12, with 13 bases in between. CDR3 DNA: TGTGCCAGCAGCCCCCGGGAGGGGGAACTGTTTTTT. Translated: CASSPREGELFF.

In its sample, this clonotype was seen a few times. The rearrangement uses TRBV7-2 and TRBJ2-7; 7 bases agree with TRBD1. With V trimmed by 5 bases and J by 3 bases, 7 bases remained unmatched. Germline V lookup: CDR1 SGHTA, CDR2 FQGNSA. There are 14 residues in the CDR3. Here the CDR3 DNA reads TGTGCCAGCAGCGCCGGGACAGAGTTCTACGAGCAGTACTTC. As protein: CASSAGTEFYEQYF.

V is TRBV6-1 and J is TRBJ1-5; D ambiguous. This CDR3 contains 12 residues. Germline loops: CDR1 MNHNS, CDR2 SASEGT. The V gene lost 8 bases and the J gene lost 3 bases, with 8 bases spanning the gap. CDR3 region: CASWEPNQPQHF. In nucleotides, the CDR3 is TGTGCCAGCTGGGAACCCAATCAGCCCCAGCATTTT.